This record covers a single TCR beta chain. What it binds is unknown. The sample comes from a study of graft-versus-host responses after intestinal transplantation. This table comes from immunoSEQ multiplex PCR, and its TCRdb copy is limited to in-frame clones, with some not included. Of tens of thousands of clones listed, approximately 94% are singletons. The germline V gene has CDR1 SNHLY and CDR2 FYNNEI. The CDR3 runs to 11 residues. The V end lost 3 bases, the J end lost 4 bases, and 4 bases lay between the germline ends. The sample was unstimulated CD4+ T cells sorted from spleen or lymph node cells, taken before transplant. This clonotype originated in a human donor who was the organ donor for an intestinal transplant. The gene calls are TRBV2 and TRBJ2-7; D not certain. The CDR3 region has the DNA TGTGCCAGCAGTGACAGGTACGAGCAGTACTTC. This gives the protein CASSDRYEQYF.